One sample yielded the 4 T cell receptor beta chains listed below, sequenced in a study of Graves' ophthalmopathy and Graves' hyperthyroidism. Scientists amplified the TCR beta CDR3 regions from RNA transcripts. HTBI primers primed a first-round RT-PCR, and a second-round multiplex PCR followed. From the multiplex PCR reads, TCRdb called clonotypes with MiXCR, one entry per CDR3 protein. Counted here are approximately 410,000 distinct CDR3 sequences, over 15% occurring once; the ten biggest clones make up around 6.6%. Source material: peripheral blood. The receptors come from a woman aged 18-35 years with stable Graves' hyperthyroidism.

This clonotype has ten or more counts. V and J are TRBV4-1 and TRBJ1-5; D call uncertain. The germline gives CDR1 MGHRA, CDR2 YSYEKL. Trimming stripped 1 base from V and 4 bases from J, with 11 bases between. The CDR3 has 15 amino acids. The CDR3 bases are TGCGCCAGCAGCCAAGGGTCAGCCAGGAATCAGCCCCAGCATTTT. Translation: CASSQGSARNQPQHF.

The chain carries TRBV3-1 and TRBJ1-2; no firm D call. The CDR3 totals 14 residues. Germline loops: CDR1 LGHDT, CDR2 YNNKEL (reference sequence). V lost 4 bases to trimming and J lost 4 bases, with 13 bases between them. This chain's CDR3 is CASSPSLSGYGYTF. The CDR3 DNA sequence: TGTGCCAGCAGCCCTTCCCTGTCAGGCTATGGCTACACCTTC.

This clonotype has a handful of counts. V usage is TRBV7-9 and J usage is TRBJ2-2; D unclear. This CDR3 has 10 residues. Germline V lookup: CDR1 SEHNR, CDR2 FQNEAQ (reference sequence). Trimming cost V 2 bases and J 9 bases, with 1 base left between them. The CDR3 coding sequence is TGTGCCAGCAGCTTAAGGGAGCTGTTTTTT. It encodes CASSLRELFF.

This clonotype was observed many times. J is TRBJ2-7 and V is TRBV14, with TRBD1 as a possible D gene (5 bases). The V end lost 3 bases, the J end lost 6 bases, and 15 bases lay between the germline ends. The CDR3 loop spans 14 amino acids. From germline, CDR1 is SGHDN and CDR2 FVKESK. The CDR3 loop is CASSHLPGNAEQYF. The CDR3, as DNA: TGTGCCAGCAGCCATCTTCCAGGGAACGCCGAGCAGTACTTC. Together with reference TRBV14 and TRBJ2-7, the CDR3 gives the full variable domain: EAGVTQFPSHSVIEKGQTVTLRCDPISGHDNLYWYRRVMGKEIKFLLHFVKESKQDESGMPNNRFLAERTGGTYSTLKVQPAELEDSGVYFCASSHLPGNAEQYFGPGTRLTVT.